This T cell receptor (beta chain) is from a study of identical twins. TCRdb called the 5' RACE reads again in MiXCR, with one record for every CDR3 protein. The sample consists of approximately 590,000 distinct CDR3 sequences, around a tenth of them appearing once. V gave up 0 bases and J gave up 1 base; unmatched junction bases: 20. The CDR3 is 21 residues long. In germline, CDR1 is DFQATT, CDR2 SNEGSKA (reference sequence). The same specimen was also included in a second study, on yellow fever vaccine responses in identical twins.

The chain uses TRBV20-1 and TRBJ2-3; the match to TRBD2 covers 9 bases. Sequenced material: PBMCs. The sequence was collected from a young woman in good health. CDR3 in DNA: TGCAGTGCTAGAGAGTATCCCTTCTTTTCTAGCGGGGAAGGAGGCACAGATACGCAGTATTTT. This encodes CSAREYPFFSSGEGGTDTQYF.